This is a list of T cell receptor beta chains from one sample in a study of technical replicates of blood from four donors. The method was immunoSEQ multiplex PCR; TCRdb's version includes in-frame clones alone and lacks a portion of them. The data show nearly 70,000 clones, around nine tenths seen once. Sequenced sample: T cells isolated from PBMCs. The receptor set was obtained from a human donor in good health. The conserved cysteine and the conserved F or W are not part of the CDR3 here. D genes are given only for firm matches.

v_call,d_call,cdr3_aa
TRBV9,TRBD1,ASSVEDRGDYEQY
TRBV18,-,ASSPWLGEQY
TRBV19,-,ASSTQLGDQPQH
TRBV5-4,TRBD2,ASGTGGSYGEQF
TRBV29-1,-,SVEMDSEVGNQPQH
TRBV2,TRBD1,ARSRDSGMNTEAF
TRBV30,-,AWSVSRDEEKLF
TRBV25-1,-,ASGAGNEQF
TRBV19,-,ASSPATGGETQY
TRBV27,TRBD2,ASSPLAGVMNEQY
TRBV7-2,TRBD1,ASSLLQGINEKLF